This T cell receptor (beta chain) was sequenced for a study of early T cells in non-severe SARS-CoV-2 infection. In the study overall: Unsorted whole-blood RNA was sequenced in bulk, leaving chains unpaired.

V lost 1 base to trimming and J lost 4 bases, with 16 bases between them. This CDR3 comprises 16 residues. The germline V gene encodes CDR1 SGHTA and CDR2 FQGNSA. The TCR library protocol attached unique molecular identifiers to the individual cDNA molecules. TCRdb called the 5' RACE reads again in MiXCR, with one record for every CDR3 protein. Here the sample spans roughly 90,000 distinct CDR3 sequences, roughly 14% being singletons. Sequencing was done on a sample of whole blood. The clonotype originates from an adult who was a healthcare worker with PCR-confirmed SARS-CoV-2 infection or an uninfected control (not recorded which). This chain links TRBV7-2 with TRBJ1-2; D perhaps matches TRBD1 (5 bases). This CDR3 is CASSLEAGPLFYGYTF. The CDR3 DNA reads as TGTGCCAGCAGCTTAGAGGCAGGGCCGCTGTTCTATGGCTACACCTTC.